Included here is one TCR beta chain sequence, with context. Its specificity is unknown. The entry originates in a study of OX40 agonist ivuxolimab in advanced cancers. General observations from the study: Clonal expansion was seen in CD4+ and CD8+ blood T cells by week 6 at 0.1 to 3.0 mg/kg. Part of the nonresponder group also had normalized T-cell clonal expansion that was low. The mean number of expanded clones was higher in CD8+ T cells than in CD4+.

This CDR3 has 15 amino acids. Germline CDR1 LGHNT, CDR2 FRNRAP. V lost 7 bases to trimming and J lost 5 bases, with 20 bases between them. Sequenced by immunoSEQ multiplex PCR; TCRdb stores in-frame clones only, minus some. The table records about 100,000 clones, about nine tenths of them present only once. The specimen was CD4+ or CD8+ T cells sorted from blood, collected in a trial of the OX40 agonist ivuxolimab. The V and J genes are TRBV12-5 and TRBJ1-1; no clear D gene. This receptor was identified in an adult with an advanced solid tumor such as melanoma, head and neck, liver or kidney cancer. This chain's CDR3 is CASVRGGVSWTEAFF. The CDR3 bases are TGTGCTAGTGTCAGAGGAGGCGTCTCGTGGACTGAAGCTTTCTTT.